This note documents a single T cell receptor beta chain sequence. No antigen is known for it. Transcripts of RNA were the source for amplifying TCR beta CDR3 regions. The first round was an RT-PCR with HTBI primers, and the second round was a multiplex PCR. TCRdb re-derived calls from the multiplex PCR reads in MiXCR, one entry per CDR3 protein. The table includes roughly 1.1 million distinct CDR3 sequences, less than 45% detected once. Diagnosis used clinical symptoms, serum thyroxine, TRAb, thyroid ultrasound and orbital computed tomography. This specimen comes from a study of Graves' ophthalmopathy and Graves' hyperthyroidism. Overall study results and limits: Appearing in blood as well were most expanded thyroid clonotypes above 0.001 frequency. With around 65% sensitivity and about 72% specificity, the model predicted ophthalmopathy progression.

With V trimmed by 9 bases and J by 7 bases, 12 bases remained unmatched. Germline V CDR1 and CDR2: LNHDA, SQIVND (reference sequence). This CDR3 has 14 residues. The receptor comes from an adult man with Graves' hyperthyroidism. The chain is built from TRBV19 and TRBJ1-2; TRBD1 matches 9 bases. Sample: peripheral blood or thyroid tissue (not recorded which). The CDR3 loop reads CASRGTGLFSGYTF. In DNA form, the CDR3 reads TGTGCCAGCCGCGGGACAGGGCTTTTCTCTGGCTACACCTTC.